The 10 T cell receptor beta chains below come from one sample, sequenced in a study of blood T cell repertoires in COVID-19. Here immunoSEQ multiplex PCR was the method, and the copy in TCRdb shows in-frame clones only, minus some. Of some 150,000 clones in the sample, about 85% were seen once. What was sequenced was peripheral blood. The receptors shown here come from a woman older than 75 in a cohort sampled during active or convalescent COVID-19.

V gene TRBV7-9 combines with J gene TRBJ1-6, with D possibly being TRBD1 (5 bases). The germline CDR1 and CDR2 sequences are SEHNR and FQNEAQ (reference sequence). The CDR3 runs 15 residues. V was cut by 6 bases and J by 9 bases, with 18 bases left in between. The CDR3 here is CASSSQITRASPLHF. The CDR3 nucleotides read TGTGCCAGCAGTTCCCAGATAACCAGGGCTTCACCCCTCCACTTT.

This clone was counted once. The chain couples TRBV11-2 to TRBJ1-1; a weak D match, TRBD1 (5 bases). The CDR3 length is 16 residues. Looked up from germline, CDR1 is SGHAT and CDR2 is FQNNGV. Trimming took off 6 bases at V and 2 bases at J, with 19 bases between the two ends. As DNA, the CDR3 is TGTGCCAGCAGACCAGTCCAGGGCTCCCTCAACACTGAAGCTTTCTTT. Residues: CASRPVQGSLNTEAFF. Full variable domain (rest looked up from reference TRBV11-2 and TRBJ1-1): EAGVAQSPRYKIIEKRQSVAFWCNPISGHATLYWYQQILGQGPKLLIQFQNNGVVDDSQLPKDRFSAERLKGVDSTLKIQPAKLEDSAVYLCASRPVQGSLNTEAFFGQGTRLTVV.

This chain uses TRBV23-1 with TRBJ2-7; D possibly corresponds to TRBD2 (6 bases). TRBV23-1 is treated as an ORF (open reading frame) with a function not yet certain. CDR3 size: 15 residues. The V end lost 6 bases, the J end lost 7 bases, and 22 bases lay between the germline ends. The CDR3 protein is CASSPQRSGREEQYV. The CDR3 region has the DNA TGCGCCAGCAGCCCTCAGCGTTCGGGGCGGGAAGAGCAGTACGTC.

The CDR3 region has the DNA TGCGCCAGCAGCCAAGAGGTATGGGGACTAGCGAATCGGGTTTCCCACGAGCAGTACTTC. Translated, it gives CASSQEVWGLANRVSHEQYF. This sequence joins TRBV4-3 and TRBJ2-7; 10 nucleotides align to TRBD2. The V and J ends lost 0 bases and 5 bases, in that order; junction bases with no gene match: 19. Looked up from germline, CDR1 is LGHNA and CDR2 is YSLEER. The CDR3 consists of 20 residues.

The CDR3 DNA is TGCGCCAGCGCCAGGGGCGAGAGCACAGATACGCAGTATTTT. Its translation: CASARGESTDTQYF. The chain links TRBV10-1 to TRBJ2-3, with a weak D call TRBD1 (6 bases). This CDR3 region has 14 residues. V was cut by 8 bases and J by 0 bases, with 12 bases left in between. Germline V gene sequence: CDR1 WNHNN, CDR2 SYGVQD (reference sequence).

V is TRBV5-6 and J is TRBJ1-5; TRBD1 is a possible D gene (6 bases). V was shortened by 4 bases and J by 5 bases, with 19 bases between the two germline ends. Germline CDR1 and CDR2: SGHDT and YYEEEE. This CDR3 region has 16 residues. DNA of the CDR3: TGTGCCAGCAGCGTTCGGACAGATACCTTTTATCAGCCCCAGCATTTT. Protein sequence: CASSVRTDTFYQPQHF.

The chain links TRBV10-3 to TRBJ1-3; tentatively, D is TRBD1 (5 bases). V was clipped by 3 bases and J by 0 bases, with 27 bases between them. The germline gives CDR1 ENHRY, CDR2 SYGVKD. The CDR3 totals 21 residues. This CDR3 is CAISDPSVGSQGLLSGNTIYF. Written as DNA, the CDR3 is TGTGCCATCAGTGACCCCTCGGTCGGGTCGCAGGGACTCCTCTCTGGAAACACCATATATTTT.

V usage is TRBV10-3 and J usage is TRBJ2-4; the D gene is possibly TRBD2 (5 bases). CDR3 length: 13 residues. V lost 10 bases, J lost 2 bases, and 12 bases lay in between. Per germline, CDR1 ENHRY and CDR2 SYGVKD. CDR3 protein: CASSGGSKNIQYF. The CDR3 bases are TGTGCCAGCTCAGGAGGTTCCAAAAACATTCAGTACTTC.

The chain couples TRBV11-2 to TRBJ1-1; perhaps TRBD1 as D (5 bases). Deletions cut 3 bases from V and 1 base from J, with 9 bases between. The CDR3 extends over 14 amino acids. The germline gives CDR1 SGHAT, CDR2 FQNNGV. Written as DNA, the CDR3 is TGTGCCAGCAGCTTCAGTCAGGGGAACACTGAAGCTTTCTTT. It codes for CASSFSQGNTEAFF.

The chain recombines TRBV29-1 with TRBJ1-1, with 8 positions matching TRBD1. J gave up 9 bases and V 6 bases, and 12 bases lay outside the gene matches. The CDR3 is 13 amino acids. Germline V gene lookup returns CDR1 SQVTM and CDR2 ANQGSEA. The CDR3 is CSVIRLTGGKAFF. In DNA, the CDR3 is TGCAGCGTGATTCGGCTTACAGGGGGGAAAGCTTTCTTT.